The clone carrying this T cell receptor beta chain showed up just once. What it binds is not known. This specimen comes from a study of cytomegalovirus exposure and HLA in healthy donors. Study in general: Earlier, some 170 million T cells were analyzed, and more than 100 million unique TCR beta sequences were found among them.

Vbeta (60) and Jbeta (13) primers were used in the PCR. TCRdb's copy holds only in-frame clones and misses some; the assay was immunoSEQ multiplex PCR. The sample includes a few hundred thousand clones, about 80% of them seen just once. Trimming shortened V by 1 base and J by 4 bases, and 11 bases separated the two germline ends. The CDR3 consists of 15 residues. Germline V gene data show CDR1 as SGHRS and CDR2 as YFSETQ. General observations from the study: Sequencing likely produced, as an artifact, a cluster of highly shared sequence variants.

The sample was PBMCs. The clonotype comes from an older woman in good health and CMV-seropositive. The chain combines TRBV5-1 with TRBJ2-2; tentative D call: TRBD2 (5 bases). CDR3 loop: CASSLSPRGTGELFF. The CDR3 coding sequence is TGCGCCAGCAGCTTGAGCCCTCGGGGCACCGGGGAGCTGTTTTTT.